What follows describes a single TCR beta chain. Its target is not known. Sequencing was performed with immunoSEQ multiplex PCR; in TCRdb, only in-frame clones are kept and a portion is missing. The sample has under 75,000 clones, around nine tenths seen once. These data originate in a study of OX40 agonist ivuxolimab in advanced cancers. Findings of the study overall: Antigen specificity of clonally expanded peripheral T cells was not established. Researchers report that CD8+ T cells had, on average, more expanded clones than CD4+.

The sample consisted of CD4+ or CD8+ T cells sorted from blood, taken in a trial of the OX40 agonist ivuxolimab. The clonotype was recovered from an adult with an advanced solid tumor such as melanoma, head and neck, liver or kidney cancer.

DNA of the CDR3: TGTGCCAGCAGCCCCTCCCCGCGGGGGGGTTTAGATACGCAGTATTTT. Encoded protein: CASSPSPRGGLDTQYF. V is TRBV9 and J is TRBJ2-3; 9 bases fit TRBD2. V lost 4 bases, J lost 5 bases, and 11 bases stayed unmatched. The CDR3 consists of 16 residues. CDR1 is SGDLS and CDR2 is YYNGEE in the germline V gene.